The 16 T cell receptor beta chains listed next were all sequenced from one sample in a study of shared clonotypes between healthy human individuals. The repertoire was sequenced with immunoSEQ multiplex PCR; TCRdb's copy has only in-frame clones and lacks some. This sample yields more than 2 million clones, of which roughly 95% are seen a single time; approximately 1.2% belongs to the top ten. In the naive CD8 group, cells lacked CD45RO and were positively selected for CCR7, so terminally differentiated effector memory CD45RA+ cells were left out. The sequenced material came from naive CD8+ T cells sorted from blood. The source is a man between 18 and 35 years old in good health.

The gene calls are TRBV27 and TRBJ2-1; 8 bases align to TRBD1. V lost 5 bases, J lost 8 bases, and 11 bases stayed unmatched. Germline CDR1 reads MNHEY; CDR2 reads SMNVEV (reference sequence). This CDR3 is 15 amino acids long. The CDR3 bases are TGTGCCAGCAGTGGTCAGGGGGCGCGGGTGTATGAGCAGTTCTTC. As protein: CASSGQGARVYEQFF.

This chain links TRBV9 with TRBJ2-7; 7 nucleotides line up with TRBD1. V dropped 0 bases and J dropped 7; count of bases not matched to a gene: 7. CDR1 and CDR2 (germline): SGDLS, YYNGEE. The CDR3 length is 14 residues. DNA for the CDR3: TGTGCCAGCAGCGTAGATGACAGGGCAGGGGAGCAGTACTTC. Amino acid sequence: CASSVDDRAGEQYF.

V gene TRBV5-6 combines with J gene TRBJ2-2, with 8 bases that match TRBD2. CDR1 and CDR2 (germline): SGHDT, YYEEEE. There are 15 residues in the CDR3. V lost 3 bases to trimming and J lost 6 bases; unmatched junction nucleotides: 7. The CDR3 loop reads CASSWSGSWAGELFF. DNA for the CDR3: TGTGCCAGCAGCTGGAGCGGGAGCTGGGCCGGGGAGCTGTTTTTT.

The chain carries TRBV6-5 and TRBJ2-7, with TRBD2 matching 7 bases. V shed 2 bases and J 2 bases; nucleotides not matched to a gene: 6. Germline lookup yields CDR1 MNHEY and CDR2 SVGAGI. The CDR3 extends over 15 amino acids. CDR3 in amino acids: CASSYVGGTAYEQYF. DNA of the CDR3: TGTGCCAGCAGTTACGTCGGGGGGACGGCCTACGAGCAGTACTTC.

In regard to this clone: Other DNA sequences in this specimen translate into the identical CDR3. This chain uses TRBV19 with TRBJ2-7; D unclear. V lost 1 base, J lost 3 bases, and 7 bases lay in between. Germline-derived CDR1 and CDR2 are LNHDA and SQIVND (reference sequence). This CDR3 has 13 amino acids. The CDR3 region has the DNA TGTGCCAGTAGTATAGGCGTAGGCTACGAGCAGTACTTC. Its translation: CASSIGVGYEQYF.

The chain uses TRBV9 and TRBJ2-1; no definite D call. CDR1 SGDLS and CDR2 YYNGEE come from the germline V gene. Trimming removed 0 bases from V and 9 bases from J, with 10 bases in between. This CDR3 is built from 13 residues. CDR3 residues: CASSVADPGEQFF. In DNA, the CDR3 is TGTGCCAGCAGCGTAGCGGACCCCGGTGAGCAGTTCTTC.

This clone showed up just a few times. V gene TRBV2 combines with J gene TRBJ2-7; D might be TRBD2 (6 bases). The V gene lost 3 bases and the J gene lost 6 bases, with 18 bases spanning the gap. CDR1 is SNHLY and CDR2 is FYNNEI in the germline V gene. The CDR3 extends over 15 amino acids. The CDR3 sequence: CASSDLPGGTGEQYF. The CDR3 region has the DNA TGTGCCAGCAGTGACCTCCCCGGCGGGACGGGCGAGCAGTACTTC.

The chain uses TRBV30 and TRBJ1-5, with 7 bases matching TRBD1. V lost 1 base, J lost 1 base, and 13 bases stayed unmatched. The germline gives CDR1 GTSNPN, CDR2 SVGIG (reference sequence). This CDR3 region has 18 residues. The CDR3 nucleotides read TGTGCCTGGAGTGCGGGGATTGATATGACAGGGAGCAATCAGCCCCAGCATTTT. As protein: CAWSAGIDMTGSNQPQHF.

This chain joins TRBV13 and TRBJ2-6; a weak D match, TRBD1 (6 bases). The CDR3 extends over 16 amino acids. The V gene lost 4 bases and the J gene lost 4 bases, with 14 bases spanning the gap. Germline loops: CDR1 PRHDT, CDR2 FYEKMQ (reference sequence). The CDR3 nucleotides are TGTGCCAGCAGCTCCGTCCAGGGGACCGGGGCCAACGTCCTGACTTTC. Translation gives CASSSVQGTGANVLTF. The complete variable domain, with remaining parts taken from reference TRBV13 and TRBJ2-6, reads AAGVIQSPRHLIKEKRETATLKCYPIPRHDTVYWYQQGPGQDPQFLISFYEKMQSDKGSIPDRFSAQQFSDYHSELNMSSLELGDSALYFCASSSVQGTGANVLTFGAGSRLTVL.

The chain carries TRBV19 and TRBJ2-7, with D perhaps assigned TRBD1 or TRBD2 (5 bases each). This CDR3 has 16 residues. Germline CDR1 LNHDA, CDR2 SQIVND (reference sequence). Trimming took 1 base from V and 3 from J, leaving 16 bases between them. The CDR3 DNA reads TGTGCCAGTAGTATAGGCGCGGCCAGGGCGGGCTACGAGCAGTACTTC. The encoded protein is CASSIGAARAGYEQYF.

This clone came up once. This sample also contains other DNA sequences that code for the same CDR3. The V and J genes are TRBV4-3 and TRBJ2-1; no definite D call. Between the trimmed V and J ends, which lost 1 base and 4 bases, there was a span of 2 bases. The CDR3 sequence is 12 residues long. The germline gives CDR1 LGHNA, CDR2 YSLEER. The CDR3 bases are TGCGCCAGCAGCCAAGCATACAATGAGCAGTTCTTC. Its translation is CASSQAYNEQFF.

The chain carries TRBV5-4 and TRBJ2-3; D unresolved. This CDR3 region has 13 residues. Germline V CDR1 and CDR2: SGHNT, YYREEE (reference sequence). V lost 5 bases and J 1 base, leaving 8 bases between the germline ends. As DNA, the CDR3 is TGTGCCAGCAGTCCCATTGGCACAGATACGCAGTATTTT. The encoded protein is CASSPIGTDTQYF. The whole variable domain, filled in from reference TRBV5-4 and TRBJ2-3, reads ETGVTQSPTHLIKTRGQQVTLRCSSQSGHNTVSWYQQALGQGPQFIFQYYREEENGRGNFPPRFSGLQFPNYSSELNVNALELDDSALYLCASSPIGTDTQYFGPGTRLTVL.

This clone was counted once. The V gene is TRBV11-2, the J gene TRBJ1-5, with 9 bases identical to TRBD1. V shed 1 base, J shed 1 base, and the junction held 5 bases outside the gene matches. The CDR3 sequence is 17 residues long. The germline gives CDR1 SGHAT, CDR2 FQNNGV. The CDR3 here is CASSLATGTGSNQPQHF. The CDR3 DNA sequence: TGTGCCAGCAGCTTAGCCACCGGGACAGGGAGCAATCAGCCCCAGCATTTT.

This chain links TRBV4-1 with TRBJ1-3, with D unresolved. CDR1 is MGHRA, CDR2 YSYEKL, per germline. This CDR3 is 12 amino acids long. V gave up 4 bases and J gave up 8 bases, with 9 bases separating them. CDR3 sequence reads: CASSLGGYTIYF. The CDR3 DNA follows: TGCGCCAGCAGCCTCGGAGGGTACACCATATATTTT.

The chain couples TRBV28 to TRBJ1-1; unclear D gene. Trimming removed 5 bases from V and 5 bases from J, with 9 bases in between. In germline, CDR1 is MDHEN, CDR2 SYDVKM. This CDR3 contains 12 residues. The CDR3 DNA reads as TGTGCCAGCAGTCCTGACTGGACTGAAGCTTTCTTT. It specifies CASSPDWTEAFF.

About this clone: This same CDR3 is encoded by further DNA sequences in the sample. This CDR3 reads CASSGRGRTDTQYF. The CDR3 DNA sequence: TGTGCCAGCAGCGGAAGGGGCCGCACAGATACGCAGTATTTT. The chain joins TRBV7-9 to TRBJ2-3; perhaps TRBD1 as D (5 bases). The germline V gene has CDR1 SEHNR and CDR2 FQNEAQ (reference sequence). The CDR3 consists of 14 residues. V lost 5 bases and J 1 base, leaving 10 bases between the germline ends.